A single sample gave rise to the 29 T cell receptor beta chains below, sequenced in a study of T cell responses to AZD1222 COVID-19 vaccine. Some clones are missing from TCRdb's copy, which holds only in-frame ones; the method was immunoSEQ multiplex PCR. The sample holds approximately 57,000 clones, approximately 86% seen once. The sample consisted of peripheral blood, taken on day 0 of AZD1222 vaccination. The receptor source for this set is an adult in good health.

CDR3 DNA: TGTGCCAGCAGCTCGGGGACTAGCGGGGGTGGTACGCAGTATTTT. Protein: CASSSGTSGGGTQYF. The chain joins TRBV9 to TRBJ2-3, with TRBD2 matching over 14 bases. CDR3 length: 15 residues. Trimming cost V 4 bases and J 8 bases; bases outside gene matches: 6. Germline loops: CDR1 SGDLS, CDR2 YYNGEE.

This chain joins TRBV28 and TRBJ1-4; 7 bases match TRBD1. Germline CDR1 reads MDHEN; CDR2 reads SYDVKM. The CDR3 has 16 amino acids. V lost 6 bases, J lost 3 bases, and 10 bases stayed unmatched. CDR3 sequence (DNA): TGTGCCAGCAGCTCTAACATGGGACAGCCTAATGAAAAACTGTTTTTT. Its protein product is CASSSNMGQPNEKLFF.

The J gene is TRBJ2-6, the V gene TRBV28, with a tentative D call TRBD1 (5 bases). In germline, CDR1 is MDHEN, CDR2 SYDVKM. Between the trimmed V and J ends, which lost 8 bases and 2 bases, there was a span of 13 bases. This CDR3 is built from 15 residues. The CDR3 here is CASGASLAGANVLTF. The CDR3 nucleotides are TGTGCCAGCGGGGCTTCGCTGGCTGGGGCCAACGTCCTGACTTTC.

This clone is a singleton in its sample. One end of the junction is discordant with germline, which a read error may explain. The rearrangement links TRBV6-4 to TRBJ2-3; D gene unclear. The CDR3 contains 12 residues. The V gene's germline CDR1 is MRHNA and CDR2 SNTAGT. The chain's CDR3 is CASTDFADTQYF. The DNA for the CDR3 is TGTGCCAGCACTGACTTCGCAGATACGCAGTATTTT.

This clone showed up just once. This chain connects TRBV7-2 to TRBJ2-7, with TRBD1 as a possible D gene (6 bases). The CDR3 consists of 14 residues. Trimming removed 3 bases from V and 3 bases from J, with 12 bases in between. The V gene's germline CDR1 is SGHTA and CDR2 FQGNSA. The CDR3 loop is CASSFNRDNYEQYF. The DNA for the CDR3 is TGTGCCAGCAGCTTCAATAGGGACAACTACGAGCAGTACTTC. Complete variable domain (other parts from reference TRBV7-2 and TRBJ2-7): GAGVSQSPSNKVTEKGKDVELRCDPISGHTALYWYRQSLGQGLEFLIYFQGNSAPDKSGLPSDRFSAERTGGSVSTLTIQRTQQEDSAVYLCASSFNRDNYEQYFGPGTRLTVT.

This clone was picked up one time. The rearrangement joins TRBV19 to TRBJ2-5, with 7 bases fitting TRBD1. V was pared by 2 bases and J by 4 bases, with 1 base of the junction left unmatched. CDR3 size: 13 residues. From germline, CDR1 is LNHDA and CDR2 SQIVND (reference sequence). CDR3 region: CASSIRQGETQYF. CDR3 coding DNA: TGTGCCAGTAGTATAAGACAGGGAGAGACCCAGTACTTC.

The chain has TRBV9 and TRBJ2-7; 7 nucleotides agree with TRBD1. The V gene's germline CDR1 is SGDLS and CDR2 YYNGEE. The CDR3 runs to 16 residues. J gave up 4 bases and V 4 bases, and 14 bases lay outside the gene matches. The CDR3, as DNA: TGTGCCAGCAGCACTGGACAGGTTTCGAACGCTTACGAGCAGTACTTC. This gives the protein CASSTGQVSNAYEQYF.

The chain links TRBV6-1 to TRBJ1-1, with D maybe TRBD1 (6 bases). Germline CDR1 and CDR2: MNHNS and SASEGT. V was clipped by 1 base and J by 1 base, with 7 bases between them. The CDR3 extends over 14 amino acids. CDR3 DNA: TGTGCCAGCAGTGAAGGACAGGAGAACACTGAAGCTTTCTTT. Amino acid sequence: CASSEGQENTEAFF.

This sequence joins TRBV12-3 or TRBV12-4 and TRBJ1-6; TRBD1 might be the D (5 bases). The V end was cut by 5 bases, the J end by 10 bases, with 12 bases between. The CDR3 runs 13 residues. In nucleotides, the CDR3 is TGTGCCAGCAGTGGGACCGGCGGGTCACCCCTCCACTTT. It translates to CASSGTGGSPLHF.

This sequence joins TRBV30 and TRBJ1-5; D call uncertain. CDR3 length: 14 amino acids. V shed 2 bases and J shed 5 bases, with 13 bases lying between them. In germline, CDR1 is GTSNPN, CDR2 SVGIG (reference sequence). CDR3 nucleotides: TGTGCCTGGAGTCTACCTTTTTTCGATCAGCCCCAGCATTTT. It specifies CAWSLPFFDQPQHF.

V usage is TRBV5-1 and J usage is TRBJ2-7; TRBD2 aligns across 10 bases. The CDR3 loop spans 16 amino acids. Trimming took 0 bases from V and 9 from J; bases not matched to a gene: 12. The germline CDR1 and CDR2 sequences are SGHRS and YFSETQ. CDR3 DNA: TGCGCCAGCAGCTTGGAGGTAGCGGGAGGATCGGATGGGCAGTACTTC. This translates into CASSLEVAGGSDGQYF.

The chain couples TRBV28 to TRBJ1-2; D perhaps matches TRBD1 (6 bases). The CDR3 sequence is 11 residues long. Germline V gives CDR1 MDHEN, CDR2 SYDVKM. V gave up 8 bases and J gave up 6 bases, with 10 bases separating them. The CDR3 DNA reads TGTGCCAGCCGCGAGGGGGATGGCTACACCTTC. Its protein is CASREGDGYTF.

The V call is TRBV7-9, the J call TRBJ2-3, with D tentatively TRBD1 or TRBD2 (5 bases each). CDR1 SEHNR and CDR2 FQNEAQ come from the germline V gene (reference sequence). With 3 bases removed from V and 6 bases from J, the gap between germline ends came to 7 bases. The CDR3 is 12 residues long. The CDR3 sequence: CASSFGTDTQYF. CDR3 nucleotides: TGTGCCAGCAGCTTTGGGACGGATACGCAGTATTTT.

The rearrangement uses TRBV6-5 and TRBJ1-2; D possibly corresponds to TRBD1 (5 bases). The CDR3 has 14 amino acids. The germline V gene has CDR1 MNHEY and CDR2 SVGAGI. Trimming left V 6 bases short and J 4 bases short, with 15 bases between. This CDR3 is CASRPGDQIYGYTF. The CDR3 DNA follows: TGTGCCAGCAGACCCGGGGACCAGATCTATGGCTACACCTTC.

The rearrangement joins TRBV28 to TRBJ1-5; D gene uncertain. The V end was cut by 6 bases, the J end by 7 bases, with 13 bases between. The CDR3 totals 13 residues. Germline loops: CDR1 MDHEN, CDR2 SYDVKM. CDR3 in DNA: TGTGCCAGCAGCTCATCGGGAGTACAGCCCCAGCATTTT. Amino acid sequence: CASSSSGVQPQHF.

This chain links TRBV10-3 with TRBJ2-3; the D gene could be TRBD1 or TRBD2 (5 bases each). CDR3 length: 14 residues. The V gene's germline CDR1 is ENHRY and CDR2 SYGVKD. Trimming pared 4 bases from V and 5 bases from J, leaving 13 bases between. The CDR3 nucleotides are TGTGCCATCAGTGCTGGGGGATCCCTAGATACGCAGTATTTT. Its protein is CAISAGGSLDTQYF.

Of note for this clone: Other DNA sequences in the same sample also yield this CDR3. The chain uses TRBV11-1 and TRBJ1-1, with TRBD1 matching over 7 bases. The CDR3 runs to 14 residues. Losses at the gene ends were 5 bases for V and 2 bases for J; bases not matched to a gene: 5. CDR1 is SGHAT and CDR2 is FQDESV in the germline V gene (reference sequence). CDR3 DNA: TGTGCCAGCAGCCTAGGGGGCTCTAACACTGAAGCTTTCTTT. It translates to CASSLGGSNTEAFF.

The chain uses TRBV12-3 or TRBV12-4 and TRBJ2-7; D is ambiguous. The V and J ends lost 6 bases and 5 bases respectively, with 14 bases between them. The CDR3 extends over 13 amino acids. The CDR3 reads CASSHSSRDEQYF. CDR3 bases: TGTGCCAGCAGCCATTCCTCCCGCGACGAGCAGTACTTC.

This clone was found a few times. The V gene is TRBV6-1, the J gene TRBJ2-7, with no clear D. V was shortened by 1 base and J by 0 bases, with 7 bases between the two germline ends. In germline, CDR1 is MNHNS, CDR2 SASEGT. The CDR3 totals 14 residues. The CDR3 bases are TGTGCCAGCAGTGAAGGGGAAAGCTCCTACGAGCAGTACTTC. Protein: CASSEGESSYEQYF.

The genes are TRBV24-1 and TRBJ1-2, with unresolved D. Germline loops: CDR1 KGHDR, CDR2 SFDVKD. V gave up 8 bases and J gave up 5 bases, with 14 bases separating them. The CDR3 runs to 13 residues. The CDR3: CATTAGRDYGYTF. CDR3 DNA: TGTGCCACCACGGCAGGCCGGGATTATGGCTACACCTTC.

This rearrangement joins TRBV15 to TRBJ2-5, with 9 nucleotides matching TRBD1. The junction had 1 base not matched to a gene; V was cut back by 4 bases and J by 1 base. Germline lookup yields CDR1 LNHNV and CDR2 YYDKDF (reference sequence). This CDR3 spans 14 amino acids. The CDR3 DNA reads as TGTGCCACCAGCACGACAGGGGGCCAAGAGACCCAGTACTTC. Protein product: CATSTTGGQETQYF.

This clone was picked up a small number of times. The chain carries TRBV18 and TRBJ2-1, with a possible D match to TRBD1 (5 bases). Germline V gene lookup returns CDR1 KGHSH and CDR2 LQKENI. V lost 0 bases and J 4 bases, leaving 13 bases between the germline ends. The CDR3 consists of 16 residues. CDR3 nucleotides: TGTGCCAGCTCACCACCCTCACAGGCCTTATACAATGAGCAGTTCTTC. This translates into CASSPPSQALYNEQFF.

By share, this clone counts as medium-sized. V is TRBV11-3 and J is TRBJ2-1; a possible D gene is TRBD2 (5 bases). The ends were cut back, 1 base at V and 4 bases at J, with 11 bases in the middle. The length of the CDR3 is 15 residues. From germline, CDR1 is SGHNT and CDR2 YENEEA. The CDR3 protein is CASSLAGSPYNEQFF. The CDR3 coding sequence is TGTGCCAGCAGCTTAGCGGGATCGCCGTACAATGAGCAGTTCTTC.

The DNA of the CDR3 is TGTGCCAGCAGGGAACAGGGACGTTTCTATGGCTACACCTTC. This translates into CASREQGRFYGYTF. The J gene is TRBJ1-2, the V gene TRBV27; perhaps TRBD1 as D (6 bases). V gave up 6 bases and J gave up 4 bases, with 15 bases separating them. Germline CDR1 MNHEY, CDR2 SMNVEV (reference sequence). The CDR3 runs to 14 residues.

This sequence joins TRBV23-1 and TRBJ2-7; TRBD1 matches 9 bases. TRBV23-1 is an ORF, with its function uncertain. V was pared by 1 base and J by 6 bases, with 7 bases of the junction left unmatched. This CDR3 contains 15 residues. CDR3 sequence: CASSQFWTGESEQYF. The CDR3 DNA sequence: TGCGCCAGCAGTCAATTCTGGACAGGGGAGTCCGAGCAGTACTTC.

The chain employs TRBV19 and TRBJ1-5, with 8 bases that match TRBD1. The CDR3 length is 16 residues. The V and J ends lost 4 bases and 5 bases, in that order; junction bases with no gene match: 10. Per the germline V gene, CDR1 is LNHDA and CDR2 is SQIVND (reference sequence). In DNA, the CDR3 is TGTGCCAGTAGTAGATCGAAGACAGGGGTTTATCAGCCCCAGCATTTT. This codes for CASSRSKTGVYQPQHF. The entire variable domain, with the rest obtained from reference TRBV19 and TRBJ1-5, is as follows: DGGITQSPKYLFRKEGQNVTLSCEQNLNHDAMYWYRQDPGQGLRLIYYSQIVNDFQKGDIAEGYSVSREKKESFPLTVTSAQKNPTAFYLCASSRSKTGVYQPQHFGDGTRLSIL.

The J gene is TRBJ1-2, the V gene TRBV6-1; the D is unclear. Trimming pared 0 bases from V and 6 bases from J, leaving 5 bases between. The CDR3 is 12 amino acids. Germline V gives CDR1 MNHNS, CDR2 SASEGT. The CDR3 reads CASSEARNGYTF. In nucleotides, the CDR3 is TGTGCCAGCAGTGAAGCGAGGAATGGCTACACCTTC.

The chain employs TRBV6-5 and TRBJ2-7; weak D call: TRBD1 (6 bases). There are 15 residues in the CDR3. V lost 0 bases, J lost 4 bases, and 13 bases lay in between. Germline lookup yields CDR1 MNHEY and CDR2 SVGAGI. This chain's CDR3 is CASSYSQGRNYEQYF. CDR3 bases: TGTGCCAGCAGTTACTCGCAGGGGCGTAATTACGAGCAGTACTTC.

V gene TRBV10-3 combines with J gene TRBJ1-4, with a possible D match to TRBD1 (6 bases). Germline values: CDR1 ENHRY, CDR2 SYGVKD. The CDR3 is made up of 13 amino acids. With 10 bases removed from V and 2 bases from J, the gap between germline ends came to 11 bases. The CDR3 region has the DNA TGTGCCACCTCGGACAGTACTAATGAAAAACTGTTTTTT. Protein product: CATSDSTNEKLFF.